These 14 T cell receptor beta chains share one sample of origin, sequenced in a study of blood T cell repertoires in COVID-19. Sequencing was performed with immunoSEQ multiplex PCR; in TCRdb, only in-frame clones are kept and a portion is missing. The table shows a few hundred thousand clones, with over 80% occurring only once. Sequencing was performed on peripheral blood. The receptors originated from a man aged 25 to 45 who had recovered from COVID-19.

The chain carries TRBV5-1 and TRBJ2-3; TRBD2 aligns across 7 bases. The length of the CDR3 is 15 residues. Losses at the gene ends were 0 bases for V and 1 base for J; bases not matched to a gene: 2. Germline V gives CDR1 SGHRS, CDR2 YFSETQ. As DNA, the CDR3 is TGCGCCAGCAGCTTGGCTGGGGGGGGCACAGATACGCAGTATTTT. Translation: CASSLAGGGTDTQYF.

J is TRBJ2-3 and V is TRBV28, with D hard to call. Trimming took 5 bases from V and 5 from J, leaving 11 bases between them. The CDR3 loop spans 13 amino acids. Germline CDR1 and CDR2: MDHEN and SYDVKM. CDR3 sequence: CASSPYLVDTQYF. Here the CDR3 DNA reads TGTGCCAGCAGTCCTTACCTAGTAGATACGCAGTATTTT.

The rearrangement links TRBV5-4 to TRBJ2-3; D possibly corresponds to TRBD1 (5 bases). CDR1 is SGHNT and CDR2 is YYREEE in the germline V gene (reference sequence). V dropped 3 bases and J dropped 1 base, with 9 bases sitting between them. CDR3 size: 14 residues. CDR3 sequence: CASSWGSRTDTQYF. In DNA form, the CDR3 reads TGTGCCAGCAGCTGGGGCTCACGCACAGATACGCAGTATTTT.

This clone was seen only once. The genes are TRBV11-2 and TRBJ1-1, with D maybe TRBD1 (6 bases). V was cut by 5 bases and J by 3 bases, with 16 bases left in between. Germline V gene lookup returns CDR1 SGHAT and CDR2 FQNNGV. CDR3 length equals 15 residues. CDR3 nucleotides: TGTGCCAGCAGCCCCCTGTCGGGGGGCTACACTGAAGCTTTCTTT. Translated: CASSPLSGGYTEAFF.

Only a few counts were recorded for this clone. This chain uses TRBV24-1 with TRBJ2-2; TRBD2 is a possible D gene (7 bases). The CDR3 totals 17 residues. The germline V gene encodes CDR1 KGHDR and CDR2 SFDVKD. The V end was cut by 0 bases, the J end by 3 bases, with 13 bases between. CDR3 amino acids: CATSDLQGGGDTGELFF. The DNA of the CDR3 is TGTGCCACCAGTGATTTGCAAGGGGGGGGCGACACCGGGGAGCTGTTTTTT.

The CDR3 DNA sequence: TGTGCCAGCAAAGCAGACAGGGTGAATTCACCCCTCCACTTT. As protein: CASKADRVNSPLHF. This rearrangement joins TRBV28 to TRBJ1-6; 7 positions agree with TRBD1. The germline CDR1 and CDR2 sequences are MDHEN and SYDVKM. This CDR3 spans 14 amino acids. Unmatched junction bases numbered 7, after V lost 7 bases and J lost 7 bases.

V gene TRBV11-1 combines with J gene TRBJ1-2; 7 bases are a match to TRBD1. The junction had 3 bases not matched to a gene; V was cut back by 5 bases and J by 3 bases. CDR3 length: 13 residues. Germline lookup yields CDR1 SGHAT and CDR2 FQDESV (reference sequence). Here the CDR3 reads CASSPGTDYGYTF. The CDR3 region has the DNA TGTGCCAGCAGCCCCGGGACAGACTATGGCTACACCTTC.

The chain carries TRBV7-9 and TRBJ2-2, with D unclear. This CDR3 contains 12 residues. Germline loops: CDR1 SEHNR, CDR2 FQNEAQ (reference sequence). The CDR3 DNA follows: TGTGCGTGTTCAGGGAACACCGGGGAGCTGTTTTTT. Its protein is CACSGNTGELFF.

This clone has more than one count but fewer than ten. J is TRBJ1-5 and V is TRBV7-2; TRBD1 matches 9 bases. Losses at the gene ends were 6 bases for V and 4 bases for J; bases not matched to a gene: 10. The CDR3 contains 16 residues. In germline, CDR1 is SGHTA, CDR2 FQGNSA. The CDR3 loop reads CASSNLGTGSNQPQHF. In DNA form, the CDR3 reads TGTGCCAGCAGTAACCTAGGGACAGGGAGTAATCAGCCCCAGCATTTT.

J is TRBJ2-5 and V is TRBV18; 8 nucleotides line up with TRBD1. This CDR3 contains 15 residues. Germline values: CDR1 KGHSH, CDR2 LQKENI. The ends lost 4 bases at V and 1 base at J; junction bases unmatched: 5. Written as DNA, the CDR3 is TGTGCCAGCTCACTAACCGGGACAGGCCAAGAGACCCAGTACTTC. Amino acids: CASSLTGTGQETQYF.

V is TRBV6-5 and J is TRBJ2-7, with TRBD2 identical over 9 bases. The germline V gene has CDR1 MNHEY and CDR2 SVGAGI. This CDR3 is built from 12 residues. V trimming: 7 bases; J trimming: 6 bases; junction bases outside the gene matches: 4. The DNA of the CDR3 is TGTGCCAGCACGACTAGCGGTGGCGAGCAGTACTTC. As protein: CASTTSGGEQYF.

This chain joins TRBV12-3 or TRBV12-4 and TRBJ1-1; TRBD1 might be the D (5 bases). The CDR3 sequence is 13 residues long. The ends were cut back, 4 bases at V and 1 base at J, with 7 bases in the middle. CDR3 in DNA: TGTGCCAGCAGTTGGGGGGGGAACACTGAAGCTTTCTTT. Protein product: CASSWGGNTEAFF.

This clone was recorded many times. The rearrangement joins TRBV11-1 to TRBJ2-3; 7 nucleotides match TRBD2. Trimming at V came to 2 bases and at J to 3 bases, leaving 5 bases not matched to a gene. CDR3 size: 15 residues. CDR1 is SGHAT and CDR2 is FQDESV in the germline V gene (reference sequence). CDR3 bases: TGTGCCAGCAGCTTATCTCGGGGGGAGACAGATACGCAGTATTTT. It translates to CASSLSRGETDTQYF.

This chain links TRBV5-1 with TRBJ1-2; D possibly corresponds to TRBD1 (5 bases). Germline values: CDR1 SGHRS, CDR2 YFSETQ. The CDR3 contains 13 residues. Trimming shortened V by 4 bases and J by 4 bases, and 11 bases separated the two germline ends. Written as DNA, the CDR3 is TGCGCCAGCAGCCCAGGGTATGGCTATGGCTACACCTTC. Translating gives CASSPGYGYGYTF.